One sample yielded the 29 T cell receptor beta chains listed below, sequenced in a study of radiotherapy plus CTLA-4 blockade in lung cancer. Some clones are missing from TCRdb's copy, which holds only in-frame ones; the method was immunoSEQ multiplex PCR. The sample includes roughly 120,000 clones, more than 65% of them seen just once. The sample in question was peripheral blood, obtained from a patient treated with radiotherapy plus ipilimumab. Receptor source: a human donor with non-small cell lung cancer who had a partial response to radiotherapy plus ipilimumab.

This chain uses TRBV25-1 with TRBJ1-5, with TRBD1 matching 8 bases. The CDR3 loop spans 14 amino acids. The germline V gene encodes CDR1 MGHDK and CDR2 SYGVNS. With 8 bases clipped from V and 6 bases from J, the junction kept 9 bases outside the gene matches. CDR3 DNA sequence: TGTGCCAGCTCAGGGGGCGCGAACGGTCAGCCCCAGCATTTT. It codes for CASSGGANGQPQHF. Using reference TRBV25-1 and TRBJ1-5 for the parts outside the CDR3, the full variable domain is EADIYQTPRYLVIGTGKKITLECSQTMGHDKMYWYQQDPGMELHLIHYSYGVNSTEKGDLSSESTVSRIRTEHFPLTLESARPSHTSQYLCASSGGANGQPQHFGDGTRLSIL.

This clone was seen just once. V is TRBV6-1 and J is TRBJ2-2, with D tentatively TRBD1 (6 bases). The germline V gene has CDR1 MNHNS and CDR2 SASEGT. This CDR3 contains 15 residues. Trimming removed 3 bases from V and 5 bases from J, with 13 bases in between. The CDR3 DNA reads as TGTGCCAGCAGTGAGCCAGGGGCGAGGACCGGGGAGCTGTTTTTT. Translated: CASSEPGARTGELFF.

The chain couples TRBV7-2 to TRBJ1-2; D is uncertain. Germline CDR1 reads SGHTA; CDR2 reads FQGNSA. The CDR3 runs to 16 residues. Trimming left V 1 base short and J 1 base short, with 13 bases between. The CDR3 nucleotides are TGTGCCAGCAGCTTAGGTTCCCCAGGCAGTAACTATGGCTACACCTTC. Protein sequence: CASSLGSPGSNYGYTF.

The chain joins TRBV4-2 to TRBJ1-2, with D unclear. Per the germline V gene, CDR1 is LGHNA and CDR2 is YNFKEQ. The CDR3 covers 11 residues. V lost 2 bases and J lost 5, with 3 bases in between. CDR3 sequence (DNA): TGTGCCAGCAGCCAACGTTATGGCTACACCTTC. This sequence encodes CASSQRYGYTF.

The chain has TRBV28 and TRBJ2-7, with D possibly TRBD1 on 7 matching bases. Deletions cut 10 bases from V and 0 bases from J, with 16 bases between. Germline V lookup: CDR1 MDHEN, CDR2 SYDVKM. This CDR3 is 14 amino acids long. CDR3 sequence reads: CATIPGGSSYEQYV. In nucleotides, the CDR3 is TGTGCCACCATTCCAGGGGGGAGCTCCTACGAGCAGTACGTC.

This sequence joins TRBV19 and TRBJ2-1; D uncertain. CDR3 length: 15 residues. From germline, CDR1 is LNHDA and CDR2 SQIVND (reference sequence). Trimming took 0 bases from V and 4 from J, leaving 10 bases between them. CDR3 in amino acids: CASSIEARSYNEQFF. The CDR3 coding sequence is TGTGCCAGTAGTATAGAGGCGAGGAGTTACAATGAGCAGTTCTTC.

This chain links TRBV28 with TRBJ1-3; D may be TRBD1 (5 bases). CDR3 length: 16 residues. CDR1 and CDR2 (germline): MDHEN, SYDVKM. Trimming shortened V by 6 bases and J by 4 bases, and 19 bases separated the two germline ends. The CDR3 region has the DNA TGTGCCAGCAGACGACTTCAGGGCCTGGGAGGAAACACCATATATTTT. The encoded protein is CASRRLQGLGGNTIYF.

V gene TRBV28 combines with J gene TRBJ1-5; 8 bases are a match to TRBD1. The length of the CDR3 is 14 residues. Looked up from germline, CDR1 is MDHEN and CDR2 is SYDVKM. Trimming removed 2 bases from V and 7 bases from J; junction bases left unmatched: 4. The CDR3 DNA follows: TGTGCCAGCAGTTTACCACAGGGGGGCCAGCCCCAGCATTTT. Translation gives CASSLPQGGQPQHF.

This chain connects TRBV5-1 to TRBJ1-5, with a tentative D call TRBD1 (5 bases). V lost 0 bases to trimming and J lost 6 bases, with 16 bases between them. The CDR3 totals 16 residues. Germline V gene data show CDR1 as SGHRS and CDR2 as YFSETQ. CDR3 amino acids: CASSLGGWGGAQPQHF. In DNA form, the CDR3 reads TGCGCCAGCAGCTTGGGAGGCTGGGGCGGCGCTCAGCCCCAGCATTTT. Filled out from reference TRBV5-1 and TRBJ1-5, the complete variable domain reads KAGVTQTPRYLIKTRGQQVTLSCSPISGHRSVSWYQQTPGQGLQFLFEYFSETQRNKGNFPGRFSGRQFSNSRSEMNVSTLELGDSALYLCASSLGGWGGAQPQHFGDGTRLSIL.

This chain joins TRBV6-1 and TRBJ1-5; the match to TRBD1 covers 8 bases. Germline V gene sequence: CDR1 MNHNS, CDR2 SASEGT. The CDR3 loop spans 14 amino acids. V lost 6 bases to trimming and J lost 6 bases; unmatched junction nucleotides: 7. The CDR3 protein is CASSRTGRAQPQHF. In nucleotides, the CDR3 is TGTGCCAGCAGCAGGACAGGGAGGGCTCAGCCCCAGCATTTT.

This sequence joins TRBV19 and TRBJ1-5; the match to TRBD1 covers 9 bases. Per the germline V gene, CDR1 is LNHDA and CDR2 is SQIVND (reference sequence). The CDR3 has 14 residues. V lost 3 bases to trimming and J lost 8 bases; unmatched junction nucleotides: 5. CDR3 nucleotides: TGTGCCAGTAGTATTGGACAGGGGAGGGAGCCCCAGCATTTT. Its translation: CASSIGQGREPQHF.

The gene calls are TRBV4-3 and TRBJ2-1; TRBD2 matches at 10 bases. Trimming took 5 bases from V and 3 from J; bases not matched to a gene: 4. CDR3 length: 15 amino acids. Germline CDR1 and CDR2: LGHNA and YSLEER. The CDR3 nucleotides read TGCGCCAGCAGCAAGGGACTAGCGAACTACAATGAGCAGTTCTTC. It encodes CASSKGLANYNEQFF.

V usage is TRBV11-2 and J usage is TRBJ1-2; D uncertain. This CDR3 contains 14 residues. From germline, CDR1 is SGHAT and CDR2 FQNNGV. V was pared by 1 base and J by 3 bases, with 9 bases between. The CDR3 DNA sequence: TGTGCCAGCAGCTTAGGGTACGCGGACTATGGCTACACCTTC. It yields the protein CASSLGYADYGYTF.

This chain connects TRBV9 to TRBJ1-1; perhaps TRBD1 as D (5 bases). Trimming removed 4 bases at V and 0 bases at J, with 19 bases between. Germline V gene data show CDR1 as SGDLS and CDR2 as YYNGEE. This CDR3 has 17 residues. CDR3 protein: CASSPHGGRLLNTEAFF. CDR3 DNA sequence: TGTGCCAGCAGCCCGCACGGGGGGAGATTATTGAACACTGAAGCTTTCTTT.

The V call is TRBV27, the J call TRBJ1-5; 7 bases line up with TRBD1. CDR1 and CDR2 (germline): MNHEY, SMNVEV (reference sequence). The junction had 6 bases not matched to a gene; V was cut back by 6 bases and J by 4 bases. This CDR3 comprises 14 residues. The CDR3 bases are TGTGCCAGCAGCCGGGACAGATTTAATCAGCCCCAGCATTTT. Residues: CASSRDRFNQPQHF.

The chain is built from TRBV30 and TRBJ1-1; D not certain. CDR1 GTSNPN and CDR2 SVGIG come from the germline V gene (reference sequence). The CDR3 runs 13 residues. With 3 bases removed from V and 3 bases from J, the gap between germline ends came to 11 bases. The CDR3 DNA sequence: TGTGCCTGGAGGGCAACAGCGGACACTGAAGCTTTCTTT. Its protein product is CAWRATADTEAFF.

The chain employs TRBV6-1 and TRBJ1-5, with a weak D call TRBD1 (6 bases). V gave up 6 bases and J gave up 1 base, with 13 bases separating them. Germline V gene data show CDR1 as MNHNS and CDR2 as SASEGT. The CDR3 spans 15 residues. The CDR3 DNA reads TGTGCCAGCAGAACCGGACAGACGAGCAATCAGCCCCAGCATTTT. Protein: CASRTGQTSNQPQHF.

The rearrangement links TRBV5-3 to TRBJ2-7, with D possibly being TRBD1 (6 bases). TRBV5-3 is an open reading frame, and its role is uncertain. The CDR3 totals 15 residues. Deletions cut 5 bases from V and 6 bases from J, with 21 bases between. As DNA, the CDR3 is TGTGCCAGAAGTCAACCCCAGGGGAAGAGCTGCGAGCAGTACGTC. The encoded protein is CARSQPQGKSCEQYV.

The J gene is TRBJ2-3, the V gene TRBV7-9, with a possible D match to TRBD1 (9 bases). The CDR3 length is 18 residues. The ends were cut back, 4 bases at V and 2 bases at J, with 22 bases in the middle. Germline loops: CDR1 SEHNR, CDR2 FQNEAQ (reference sequence). CDR3 nucleotides: TGTGCCAGCAGCTCCGGGGGGGACAGGGCTAGCCCCACAGATACGCAGTATTTT. As protein: CASSSGGDRASPTDTQYF. The whole variable domain, remainder taken from reference TRBV7-9 and TRBJ2-3, is DTGVSQNPRHKITKRGQNVTFRCDPISEHNRLYWYRQTLGQGPEFLTYFQNEAQLEKSRLLSDRFSAERPKGSFSTLEIQRTEQGDSAMYLCASSSGGDRASPTDTQYFGPGTRLTVL.

The rearrangement links TRBV6-6 to TRBJ2-3, with TRBD2 identical over 8 bases. The trim removed 0 bases at V and 5 bases at J, leaving 4 bases unmatched. Germline lookup yields CDR1 MNHNY and CDR2 SVGAGI (reference sequence). The CDR3 totals 15 residues. CDR3 coding DNA: TGTGCCAGCAGTTACTCGGGACTAGGGTTAGATACGCAGTATTTT. Translation gives CASSYSGLGLDTQYF.

This clone was seen once. V and J are TRBV2 and TRBJ2-1; tentatively, D is TRBD1 (6 bases). V was cut by 2 bases and J by 2 bases, with 13 bases left in between. The germline V gene encodes CDR1 SNHLY and CDR2 FYNNEI. This CDR3 is 16 amino acids long. For the CDR3, the DNA is TGTGCCAGCAGTGAATCGGGTCAGGGGACCTACAATGAGCAGTTCTTC. It is translated as CASSESGQGTYNEQFF.

The table lists this clone with a count of one. This chain connects TRBV18 to TRBJ2-7; unclear D gene. The V gene lost 3 bases and the J gene lost 6 bases, with 12 bases spanning the gap. The CDR3 consists of 13 residues. Germline V lookup: CDR1 KGHSH, CDR2 LQKENI. The chain's CDR3 is CASSPDTGAEQYV. CDR3 nucleotides: TGTGCCAGCTCACCCGATACGGGTGCCGAGCAGTACGTC.

CDR3 loop: CASSLKGGSVLLIEQFF. CDR3 coding DNA: TGTGCCAGCAGTTTAAAGGGCGGGAGTGTGCTTTTGATTGAGCAGTTCTTC. The rearrangement uses TRBV27 and TRBJ2-1; 7 bases are shared with TRBD2. Germline V lookup: CDR1 MNHEY, CDR2 SMNVEV (reference sequence). V lost 2 bases to trimming and J lost 9 bases; unmatched junction nucleotides: 16. This CDR3 is 17 amino acids long.

The chain carries TRBV2 and TRBJ2-3; 7 bases match TRBD2. Germline V gene lookup returns CDR1 SNHLY and CDR2 FYNNEI. V shed 8 bases and J 0 bases; nucleotides not matched to a gene: 11. The CDR3 sequence is 16 residues long. CDR3 amino acids: CASEPLAVPSTDTQYF. DNA of the CDR3: TGTGCCAGCGAGCCCCTAGCGGTCCCCAGCACAGATACGCAGTATTTT. The variable domain in full, with the rest retrieved from reference TRBV2 and TRBJ2-3, is EPEVTQTPSHQVTQMGQEVILRCVPISNHLYFYWYRQILGQKVEFLVSFYNNEISEKSEIFDDQFSVERPDGSNFTLKIRSTKLEDSAMYFCASEPLAVPSTDTQYFGPGTRLTVL.

The V gene is TRBV5-1, the J gene TRBJ2-2, with 7 bases identical to TRBD2. This CDR3 spans 16 amino acids. The J segment lost 5 bases and the V segment lost 0 bases, leaving 7 bases of the junction unmatched. Germline CDR1 reads SGHRS; CDR2 reads YFSETQ. This chain's CDR3 is CASSLVSQGGTGELFF. CDR3 DNA: TGCGCCAGCAGCTTGGTTTCCCAGGGAGGGACCGGGGAGCTGTTTTTT.

The chain links TRBV6-5 to TRBJ1-4; 9 bases are shared with TRBD1. This CDR3 is 15 amino acids long. V gave up 4 bases and J gave up 13 bases; unmatched junction bases: 13. CDR1 and CDR2 (germline): MNHEY, SVGAGI. This chain's CDR3 is CASSLSGQGSQRLFF. For the CDR3, the DNA is TGTGCCAGCAGTTTATCGGGACAGGGTTCTCAAAGACTGTTTTTT.

In this sample, this clone turned up once. The V call is TRBV10-3, the J call TRBJ2-5; 10 bases line up with TRBD2. CDR3 length: 20 residues. Germline CDR1 ENHRY, CDR2 SYGVKD. V was pared by 3 bases and J by 0 bases, with 16 bases of the junction left unmatched. For the CDR3, the DNA is TGTGCCATCAGTGATAGGGGAGGAATAGCGGGGGGTTCGTACCAAGAGACCCAGTACTTC. This sequence encodes CAISDRGGIAGGSYQETQYF.

The chain has TRBV19 and TRBJ2-4; 10 bases match TRBD2. This CDR3 spans 17 amino acids. Unmatched junction bases numbered 7, after V lost 3 bases and J lost 2 bases. Looked up from germline, CDR1 is LNHDA and CDR2 is SQIVND (reference sequence). The CDR3 coding sequence is TGTGCCAGTAGTATTCACTCTAGCGGGAGCACCAAAAACATTCAGTACTTC. Translation gives CASSIHSSGSTKNIQYF.

The genes are TRBV18 and TRBJ1-6; D is possibly TRBD1 (5 bases). CDR1 and CDR2 (germline): KGHSH, LQKENI. This CDR3 is 13 amino acids long. V was shortened by 2 bases and J by 9 bases, with 8 bases between the two germline ends. CDR3 bases: TGTGCCAGCTCACCAGACAGTCGTTCACCCCTCCACTTT. Residues: CASSPDSRSPLHF.